The source of this T cell receptor (beta chain) is a study of vaccination effects on CD4 cells after COVID-19. The CDR3 loop spans 16 amino acids. Per germline, CDR1 SGDLS and CDR2 YYNGEE. Trimming left V 0 bases short and J 6 bases short, with 13 bases between. This table comes from immunoSEQ multiplex PCR, and its TCRdb copy is limited to in-frame clones, with some not included. The sample contains approximately 70,000 clones, about four fifths of which appear only once. Concerning this clone itself: Antigen: not known.

Viral peptide pool expansion of antigen-specific CD4+ T cells preceded sequencing in the ViraFEST assay. Culture proceeded for under twelve days, and CD4+ T cells were then isolated. Nucleocapsid antibody tests were negative, and the vaccine recipients had no prior SARS-CoV-2 infection. The J gene is TRBJ1-6, the V gene TRBV9, with D tentatively TRBD1 (6 bases). This receptor was obtained from a human donor who received a COVID-19 vaccine. Material: CD4+ T cells from PBMCs cultured with HCoV-NL63 spike peptides, obtained before COVID-19 vaccination. CDR3 protein: CASSVGDKGSNSPLHF. The CDR3 DNA is TGTGCCAGCAGCGTAGGGGACAAAGGTTCTAATTCACCCCTCCACTTT.